Given below is one TCR beta chain in context. The data were produced by immunoSEQ multiplex PCR, yet TCRdb's version contains in-frame clones alone and is incomplete. This sample has some 69,000 clones, with roughly nine tenths found just once. At baseline, cycle 4 day 1, and cycle 7 day 1, blood was sampled. This specimen belongs to a study of OX40 agonist ivuxolimab in advanced cancers. V shed 4 bases, J shed 1 base, and the junction held 11 bases outside the gene matches. The germline gives CDR1 SGDLS, CDR2 YYNGEE. The CDR3 totals 17 residues. This TCR was sampled from an adult with an advanced solid tumor such as melanoma, head and neck, liver or kidney cancer. The sequenced sample was CD4+ or CD8+ T cells sorted from blood, obtained in a trial of the OX40 agonist ivuxolimab. V is TRBV9 and J is TRBJ1-2, with TRBD1 matching 9 bases. The CDR3 loop reads CASSPIARDRVNYGYTF. The DNA of the CDR3 is TGTGCCAGCAGCCCGATCGCCCGGGACAGGGTTAACTATGGCTACACCTTC.